This T cell receptor beta chain derives from a study of vaccination effects on CD4 cells after COVID-19 (dated by TCRdb to 2021 to 2024). About the investigation overall: In the ViraFEST assay, PBMC were stimulated with viral peptide pools, and TCR sequencing was then used to find antigen-specific CD4+ T cell clonotypes based on their expansion. Each participant received two doses of an mRNA SARS-CoV-2 vaccine, either BNT162b2 or mRNA-1273. In a couple of convalescent patients, pre-vaccine samples were collected 16 days and one week ahead of the first dose, 142 and 148 days after COVID-19 diagnosis. A few million PBMC per well were cultured with 10 ug/ml peptides in IMDM containing 5% human AB serum, about 9 IU/ml IL-2 and gentamicin. SARS-CoV-2 spike-specific CD4+ TCR repertoires from before and after mRNA vaccination were compared in COVID-19 convalescent patients and in infection-naive vaccine recipients. A total of roughly 9 COVID-19 convalescent patients and a handful of SARS-CoV-2-naive healthy vaccine recipients were included in the full study. Cultures from other donors in the study were sequenced with the Oncomine TCR Beta short-read assay on an Illumina iSeq 100.

After about 10 days of culture, CD4+ T cells were isolated with the EasySep CD4+ T cell isolation kit. Convalescent patients had PCR-confirmed SARS-CoV-2 infection between March and December 2020, before Alpha, Beta and Delta variants emerged in the United States. On days 3 and 7, half of the culture medium was replaced with fresh IL-2-containing medium. Unless noted otherwise, every peptide stimulation condition was cultured in triplicate wells. Using Ficoll-Paque Plus gradient centrifugation, PBMC were separated from whole blood and then either used fresh or cryopreserved at -140C. Genomic DNA was extracted from cultured CD4+ T cells with the QIAamp micro DNA kit. In the case of this clone: Its antigen target is currently unknown. No base quality information exists; no much larger clone differs at one position.

The library came from the immunoSEQ multiplex PCR assay. DNA from the CD4+ T cells that had been cultured and isolated underwent TCR beta CDR3 sequencing. The paper's data handling went like this. Non-productive TCR sequences were removed, reads were trimmed to the CDR3 region, and CDR3s of at least 7 amino acids were retained. Antigen-specific clonotypes were identified with the MANAFEST web app by comparing expansion in peptide wells against reference cultures. To be called positive, a clone needed expansion at FDR<0.05 compared with the reference and with all other wells, an odds ratio greater than 5, and a frequency greater than 0.1% in two replicate wells. Clonotypes significantly expanded in SARS-CoV-2 spike wells and in at least one common cold coronavirus spike condition were defined as cross-reactive. CDR3 similarity was assessed by Levenshtein distance using the stringdist R package, and unrooted trees were constructed with ape in R 3.6.1. TCRdb's version of the immuneACCESS table is confined to in-frame rearrangements and falls short of the full clone set. An unresolved V gene accounts for under half of the shortfall where checked; the remainder is of unknown origin. V and J calls and clone size come straight from that table; D and trimming were deduced from the DNA. For this sample there are tens of thousands of clones; 70% to 80% appear just once. The ten largest clones capture roughly 10% of the sample.

The paper as a whole reports these results and caveats: The study was limited by a small number of convalescent patients and lacked early post-infection timepoints. In convalescent patients, the post-vaccine spike-reactive repertoire consisted mainly of new vaccine-induced clones, largely distinct from infection-induced clones. Both infection-induced and vaccine-induced clones contracted markedly at late post-vaccination timepoints, which is consistent with waning T cell responses.

The sequences come from CD4+ T cells from PBMCs cultured without peptide, collected before COVID-19 vaccination. The receptor was isolated from a human donor who had a prior SARS-CoV-2 infection.

The CDR3 has the sequence CASSMGSKRGQPQHF. The nucleotide sequence is TGTGCCAGTAGTATGGGGTCGAAGAGGGGTCAGCCCCAGCATTTT. This receptor chain uses TRBV19 and TRBJ1-5; TRBD1 might be the D gene, on 5 matching bases. As encoded in the germline V gene (reference sequence), CDR1 is LNHDA while CDR2 is SQIVND. V loses 3 bases, J loses 6 bases, and the germline ends lie 15 bases apart. The CDR3 covers 15 residues, taking in both the cysteine and the phenylalanine. Only CDR3 DNA is held: 45 bases, read in frame from base 1.